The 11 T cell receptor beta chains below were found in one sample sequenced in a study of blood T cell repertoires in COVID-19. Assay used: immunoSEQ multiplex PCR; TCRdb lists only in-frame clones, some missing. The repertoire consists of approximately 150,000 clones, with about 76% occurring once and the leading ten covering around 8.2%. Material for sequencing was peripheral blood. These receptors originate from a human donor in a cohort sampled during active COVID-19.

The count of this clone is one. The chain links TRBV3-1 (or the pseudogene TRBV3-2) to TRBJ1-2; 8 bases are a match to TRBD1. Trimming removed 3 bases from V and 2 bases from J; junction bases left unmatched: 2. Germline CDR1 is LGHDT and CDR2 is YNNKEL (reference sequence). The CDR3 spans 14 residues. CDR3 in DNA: TGTGCCAGCAGCCACGGACAGGGCAACTATGGCTACACCTTC. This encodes CASSHGQGNYGYTF.

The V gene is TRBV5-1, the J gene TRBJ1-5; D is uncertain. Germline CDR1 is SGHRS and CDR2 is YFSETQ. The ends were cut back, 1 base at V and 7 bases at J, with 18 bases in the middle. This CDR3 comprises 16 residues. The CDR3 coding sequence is TGCGCCAGCAGCTTGTTCCCCGGTCAGGAAAGACAGCCCCAGCATTTT. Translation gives CASSLFPGQERQPQHF.

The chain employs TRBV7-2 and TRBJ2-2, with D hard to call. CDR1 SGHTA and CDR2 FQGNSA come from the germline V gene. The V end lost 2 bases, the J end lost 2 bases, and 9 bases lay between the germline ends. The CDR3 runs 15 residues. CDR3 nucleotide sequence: TGTGCCAGCAGCTTATCGCGTTCTAACACCGGGGAGCTGTTTTTT. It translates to CASSLSRSNTGELFF.

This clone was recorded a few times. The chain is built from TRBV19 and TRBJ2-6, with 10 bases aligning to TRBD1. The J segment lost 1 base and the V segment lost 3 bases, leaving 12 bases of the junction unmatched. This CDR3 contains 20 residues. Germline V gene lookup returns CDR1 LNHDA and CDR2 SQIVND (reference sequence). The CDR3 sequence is CASSIRSIGQGVSGANVLTF. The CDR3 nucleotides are TGTGCCAGTAGTATCCGGTCTATTGGACAGGGGGTTTCTGGGGCCAACGTCCTGACTTTC.

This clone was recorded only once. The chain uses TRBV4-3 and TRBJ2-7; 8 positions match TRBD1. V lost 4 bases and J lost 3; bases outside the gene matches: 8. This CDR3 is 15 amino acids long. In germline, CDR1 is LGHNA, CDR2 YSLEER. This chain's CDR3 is CASSPDRQGIYEQYF. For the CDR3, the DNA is TGCGCCAGCAGCCCCGACCGACAGGGGATCTACGAGCAGTACTTC.

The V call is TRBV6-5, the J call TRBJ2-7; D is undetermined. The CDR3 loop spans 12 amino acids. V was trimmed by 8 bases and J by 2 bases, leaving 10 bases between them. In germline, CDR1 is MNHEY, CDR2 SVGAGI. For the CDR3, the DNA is TGTGCCAGCCGGAGCTCCCCCTACGAGCAGTACTTC. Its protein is CASRSSPYEQYF.

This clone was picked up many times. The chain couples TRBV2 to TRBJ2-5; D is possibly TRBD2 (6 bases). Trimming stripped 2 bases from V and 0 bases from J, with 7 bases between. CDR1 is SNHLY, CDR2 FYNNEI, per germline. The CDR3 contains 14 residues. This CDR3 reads CASSEQRDQETQYF. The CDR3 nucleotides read TGTGCCAGCAGTGAACAGCGGGACCAAGAGACCCAGTACTTC.

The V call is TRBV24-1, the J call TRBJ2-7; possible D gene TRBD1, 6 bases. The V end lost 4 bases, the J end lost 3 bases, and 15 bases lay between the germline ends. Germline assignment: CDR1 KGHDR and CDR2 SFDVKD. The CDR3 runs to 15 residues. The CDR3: CATSDSTGQGYEQYF. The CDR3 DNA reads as TGTGCCACCAGTGACTCGACAGGCCAGGGCTACGAGCAGTACTTC.

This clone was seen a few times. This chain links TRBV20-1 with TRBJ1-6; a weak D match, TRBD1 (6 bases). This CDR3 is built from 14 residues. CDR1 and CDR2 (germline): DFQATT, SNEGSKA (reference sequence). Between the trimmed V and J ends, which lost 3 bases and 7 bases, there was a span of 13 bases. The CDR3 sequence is CSASWLQGNSPLHF. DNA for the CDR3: TGCAGTGCTAGTTGGTTGCAGGGGAATTCACCCCTCCACTTT.

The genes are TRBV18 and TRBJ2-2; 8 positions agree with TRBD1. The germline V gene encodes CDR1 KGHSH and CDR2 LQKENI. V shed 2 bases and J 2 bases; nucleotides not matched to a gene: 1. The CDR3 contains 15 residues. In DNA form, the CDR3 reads TGTGCCAGCTCACCAGACAGGGGAAACACCGGGGAGCTGTTTTTT. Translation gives CASSPDRGNTGELFF.

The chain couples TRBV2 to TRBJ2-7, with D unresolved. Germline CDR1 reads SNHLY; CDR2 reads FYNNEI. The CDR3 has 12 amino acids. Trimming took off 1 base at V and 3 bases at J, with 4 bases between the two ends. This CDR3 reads CASSEDNYEQYF. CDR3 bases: TGTGCCAGCAGTGAAGACAACTACGAGCAGTACTTC.